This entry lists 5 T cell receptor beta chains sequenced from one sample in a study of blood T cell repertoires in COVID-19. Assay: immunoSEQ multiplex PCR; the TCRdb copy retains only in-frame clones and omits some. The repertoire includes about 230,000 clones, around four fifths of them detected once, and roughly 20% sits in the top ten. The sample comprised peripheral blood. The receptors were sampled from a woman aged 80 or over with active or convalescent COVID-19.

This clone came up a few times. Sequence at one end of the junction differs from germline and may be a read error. The CDR3: CASSAQGPSIF. CDR3 bases: TGTGCCAGCAGTGCACAGGGGCCCTCCATTTTT. V and J are TRBV28 and TRBJ1-4; TRBD1 agrees at 7 bases. The CDR3 totals 11 residues. CDR1 is MDHEN, CDR2 SYDVKM, per germline.

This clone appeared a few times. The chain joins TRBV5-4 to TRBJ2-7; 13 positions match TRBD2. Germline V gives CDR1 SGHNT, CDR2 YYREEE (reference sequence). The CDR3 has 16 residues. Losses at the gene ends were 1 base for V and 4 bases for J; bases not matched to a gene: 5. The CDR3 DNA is TGTGCCAGCAGCTTGACTAGCGGGGGGGCGATTTACGAGCAGTACTTC. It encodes CASSLTSGGAIYEQYF.

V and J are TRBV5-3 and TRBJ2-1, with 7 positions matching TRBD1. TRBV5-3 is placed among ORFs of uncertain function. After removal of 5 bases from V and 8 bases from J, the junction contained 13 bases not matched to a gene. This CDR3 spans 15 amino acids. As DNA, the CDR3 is TGTGCCAGAAGTAACCGGGACAGTTGTAAGGATGAGCAGTTCTTC. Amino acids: CARSNRDSCKDEQFF.

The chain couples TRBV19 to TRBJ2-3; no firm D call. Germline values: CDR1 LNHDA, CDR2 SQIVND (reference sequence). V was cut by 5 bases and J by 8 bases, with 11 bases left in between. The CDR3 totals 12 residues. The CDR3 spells CASSVEPATQYF. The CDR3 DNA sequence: TGTGCCAGTAGTGTGGAGCCGGCTACGCAGTATTTT.

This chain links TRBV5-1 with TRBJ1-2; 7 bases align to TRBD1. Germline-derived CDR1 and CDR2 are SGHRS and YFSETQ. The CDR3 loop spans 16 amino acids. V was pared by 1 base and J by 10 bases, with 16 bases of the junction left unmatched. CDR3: CASSLIPWDSGGAYTF. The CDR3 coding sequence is TGCGCCAGCAGCTTGATACCGTGGGACAGCGGCGGGGCCTACACCTTC.